This T cell receptor (beta chain) was sequenced during a study of T cells in localized non-small cell lung cancer. The CDR3 covers 15 residues. V gave up 5 bases and J gave up 4 bases, with 15 bases separating them. Per the germline V gene, CDR1 is SGHTA and CDR2 is FQGTGA. Measured with immunoSEQ multiplex PCR; TCRdb has only the in-frame clones, and not every one. The data hold tens of thousands of clones, with almost 90% observed a single time. This chain uses TRBV7-3 with TRBJ2-1; D unresolved. Source: peripheral blood, taken before any cancer treatment. The clonotype originates from a female donor of 60 years or more with stage I squamous cell lung carcinoma. The CDR3 region is CASSKRASEYNEQFF. The DNA for the CDR3 is TGTGCCAGCAGCAAAAGGGCCAGCGAGTACAATGAGCAGTTCTTC.